This TCR beta chain comes out of a study of T cells in Graves' hyperthyroidism and ophthalmopathy. Study-wide points: In blood, most of the thyroid clonotypes expanded above 0.001 were also present.

Exclusion of patients followed from uncontrolled infection, other autoimmune disease, pregnancy or lactation. Extraction of PBMCs used roughly 9.4 ml of fresh peripheral blood. V lost 4 bases, J lost 4 bases, and 6 bases stayed unmatched. The CDR3 has 16 residues. Germline CDR1 and CDR2: LGHNA and YNFKEQ. This clonotype appeared many times. The antigen is unknown. Amplification yielded TCR beta CDR3 regions, with RNA transcripts as the source. HTBI primers were the set used in a first-round RT-PCR of the TCR CDR3. From the multiplex PCR reads, TCRdb called clonotypes with MiXCR, one entry per CDR3 protein. The profile shows fewer than 250,000 distinct CDR3 sequences, about a sixth of them singletons.

The TCR sequence derives from a woman between 18 and 30 years old with Graves' ophthalmopathy. The rearrangement links TRBV4-2 to TRBJ2-1, with 11 bases lining up with TRBD2. Sample: blood. The CDR3 protein is CASSREGTSGYNEQFF. CDR3 nucleotides: TGTGCCAGCAGCCGAGAGGGGACTAGCGGATACAATGAGCAGTTCTTC.